This TCR beta chain was sequenced during a study of CD8 T cells in ankylosing spondylitis. Points from the study as a whole: Earlier studies detected some motif variants in reactive arthritis synovial fluid and blood. Disease-associated clones were CD8+ and fairly uncommon in peripheral blood.

By quantitative 5'-RACE with molecular barcodes, the TCR beta libraries were made. TCRdb passed the 5' RACE reads through MiXCR, listing each CDR3 protein once. The sample gives under 250,000 distinct CDR3 sequences, over 8.5% of which show up once; under 8% is in the top ten. Only a few counts were recorded for this clonotype. Its antigen is still unknown. V lost 0 bases and J 2 bases, leaving 9 bases between the germline ends. The CDR3 covers 15 residues. CDR1 SGHTA and CDR2 FQGTGA come from the germline V gene. The sample was blood, either unsorted or a sorted T cell fraction (not recorded which). The chain carries TRBV7-3 and TRBJ2-3; D perhaps matches TRBD1 (6 bases). The origin of this receptor is a male donor with ankylosing spondylitis or in good health (not recorded which). The CDR3 DNA reads as TGTGCCAGCAGCTTAACAGGGGGAAACACAGATACGCAGTATTTT. Translated: CASSLTGGNTDTQYF.